The 17 T cell receptor beta chains in this list originate from one sample, sequenced in a study of blood T cell repertoires in COVID-19. The table came from immunoSEQ multiplex PCR; TCRdb's copy has only in-frame clones and leaves some out. The sample lists about 410,000 clones, around 91% occurring once. The material sequenced was peripheral blood. The source is a woman aged 40-49 years with COVID-19, enrolled during active disease.

This chain uses TRBV18 with TRBJ1-5; 7 bases are a match to TRBD1. The CDR3 is 18 amino acids. CDR1 is KGHSH, CDR2 LQKENI, per germline. V was clipped by 4 bases and J by 4 bases; unmatched bases: 16. The CDR3 region has the DNA TGTGCCAGCTCACTTCGTTCGTCGACAGGGCTACCTAATCAGCCCCAGCATTTT. Its protein product is CASSLRSSTGLPNQPQHF.

About this clone: The sample holds other DNA sequences that translate to the same CDR3. The chain's CDR3 is CASSLTGELFF. The CDR3 nucleotides are TGTGCCAGCAGTCTCACCGGGGAGCTGTTTTTT. The V call is TRBV28, the J call TRBJ2-2, with D unclear. The CDR3 loop spans 11 amino acids. V lost 5 bases, J lost 4 bases, and 2 bases lay in between. Germline V CDR1 and CDR2: MDHEN, SYDVKM.

This sequence joins TRBV19 and TRBJ1-1; D gene uncertain. The CDR3 runs to 14 residues. Germline V gene data show CDR1 as LNHDA and CDR2 as SQIVND (reference sequence). The V end was cut by 2 bases, the J end by 4 bases, with 11 bases between. CDR3 in DNA: TGTGCCAGTAGTATAAAGGGAGGGTTCACTGAAGCTTTCTTT. Translated: CASSIKGGFTEAFF.

The chain couples TRBV18 to TRBJ1-1; TRBD1 agrees at 8 bases. CDR1 KGHSH and CDR2 LQKENI come from the germline V gene. CDR3 size: 13 residues. The ends lost 8 bases at V and 3 bases at J; junction bases unmatched: 5. The CDR3 is CASAQGADTEAFF. For the CDR3, the DNA is TGTGCCAGCGCGCAGGGGGCGGACACTGAAGCTTTCTTT.

The chain links TRBV15 to TRBJ2-3, with 10 bases aligning to TRBD1. The CDR3 is made up of 15 amino acids. Per the germline V gene, CDR1 is LNHNV and CDR2 is YYDKDF (reference sequence). V was clipped by 6 bases and J by 0 bases; unmatched bases: 3. CDR3 sequence: CATRRGQGSTDTQYF. The CDR3 DNA sequence: TGTGCCACCAGACGGGGACAGGGGAGCACAGATACGCAGTATTTT.

This clone was seen a few times. The chain is built from TRBV4-2 and TRBJ2-7, with D perhaps matching TRBD1 (6 bases). The ends were cut back, 3 bases at V and 7 bases at J, with 16 bases in the middle. The CDR3 sequence is 14 residues long. The germline V gene has CDR1 LGHNA and CDR2 YNFKEQ. The CDR3: CASSQGARVREQYF. As DNA, the CDR3 is TGTGCCAGCAGCCAGGGGGCCAGGGTTAGAGAGCAGTACTTC.

The chain joins TRBV24-1 to TRBJ2-7; 12 nucleotides align to TRBD1. V dropped 4 bases and J dropped 6; count of bases not matched to a gene: 6. CDR1 is KGHDR, CDR2 SFDVKD, per germline. The CDR3 length is 15 residues. The CDR3 protein is CATSDPGQGAGEQYF. The CDR3 nucleotides read TGTGCCACCAGTGACCCGGGACAGGGGGCTGGCGAGCAGTACTTC.

The chain couples TRBV7-8 to TRBJ1-2, with a possible D match to TRBD1 (6 bases). CDR3 length: 16 amino acids. Trimming removed 1 base from V and 8 bases from J, with 20 bases in between. Germline values: CDR1 SGHVS, CDR2 FQNEAQ. The CDR3 here is CASSLGAGAGARGYTF. In nucleotides, the CDR3 is TGTGCCAGCAGCTTAGGGGCAGGGGCGGGAGCTAGGGGCTACACCTTC. Together with reference TRBV7-8 and TRBJ1-2, the CDR3 gives the full variable domain: GAGVSQSPRYKVAKRGQDVALRCDPISGHVSLFWYQQALGQGPEFLTYFQNEAQLDKSGLPSDRFFAERPEGSVSTLKIQRTQQEDSAVYLCASSLGAGAGARGYTFGSGTRLTVV.

This clone was counted a few times. The genes are TRBV13 and TRBJ1-6, with TRBD1 as a possible D gene (5 bases). This CDR3 spans 15 amino acids. Germline-derived CDR1 and CDR2 are PRHDT and FYEKMQ (reference sequence). V lost 5 bases and J lost 7, with 15 bases in between. CDR3 region: CASSPSAGRNSPLHF. The CDR3 nucleotides are TGTGCCAGCAGCCCCTCGGCAGGGCGGAATTCACCCCTCCACTTT.

In DNA, the CDR3 is TGTGCCAGTAGTAGGGGACTAGCGGGGGATAGCTCCTACGAGCAGTACTTC. Its protein product is CASSRGLAGDSSYEQYF. The rearrangement links TRBV19 to TRBJ2-7; 14 bases map to TRBD2. The CDR3 loop spans 17 amino acids. Germline values: CDR1 LNHDA, CDR2 SQIVND (reference sequence). Germline trimming cut 4 bases from V and 0 bases from J; bases unmatched to any gene: 5.

This clone was seen once. The V gene is TRBV28, the J gene TRBJ2-6, with D unresolved. The germline V and J ends were trimmed by 5 bases and 0 bases, with 8 bases remaining between them. CDR1 is MDHEN and CDR2 is SYDVKM in the germline V gene. The CDR3 loop spans 15 amino acids. This chain's CDR3 is CASSLLYSGANVLTF. The DNA for the CDR3 is TGTGCCAGCAGTCTACTATACTCTGGGGCCAACGTCCTGACTTTC.

The V call is TRBV2, the J call TRBJ1-4; D is unresolved. Per the germline V gene, CDR1 is SNHLY and CDR2 is FYNNEI. CDR3 length equals 13 residues. The V end lost 7 bases, the J end lost 3 bases, and 9 bases lay between the germline ends. The CDR3 region has the DNA TGTGCCAGCATGAGGTCGCCTAATGAAAAACTGTTTTTT. Translation: CASMRSPNEKLFF.

This sequence joins TRBV11-2 and TRBJ1-4; TRBD1 aligns across 7 bases. The germline gives CDR1 SGHAT, CDR2 FQNNGV. With V trimmed by 3 bases and J by 5 bases, 6 bases remained unmatched. The CDR3 totals 15 residues. The CDR3 loop is CASSFQTGRNEKLFF. The DNA of the CDR3 is TGTGCCAGCAGCTTTCAGACAGGGAGGAATGAAAAACTGTTTTTT. The full variable domain, in which reference TRBV11-2 and TRBJ1-4 provide the parts outside the CDR3, is EAGVAQSPRYKIIEKRQSVAFWCNPISGHATLYWYQQILGQGPKLLIQFQNNGVVDDSQLPKDRFSAERLKGVDSTLKIQPAKLEDSAVYLCASSFQTGRNEKLFFGSGTQLSVL.

This chain connects TRBV7-2 to TRBJ2-7; possible D gene TRBD1, 5 bases. V was cut by 5 bases and J by 0 bases, with 14 bases left in between. The CDR3 length is 15 residues. In germline, CDR1 is SGHTA, CDR2 FQGNSA. DNA of the CDR3: TGTGCCAGCAGCGTGGGGCCGGCGGCCTCCTACGAGCAGTACTTC. It is translated as CASSVGPAASYEQYF.

The chain recombines TRBV18 with TRBJ2-6, with 9 nucleotides matching TRBD1. V lost 5 bases and J lost 4; bases outside the gene matches: 6. Looked up from germline, CDR1 is KGHSH and CDR2 is LQKENI. CDR3 length equals 16 residues. CDR3 protein: CASSAGTGYGANVLTF. The CDR3 bases are TGTGCCAGCTCAGCCGGGACAGGGTACGGGGCCAACGTCCTGACTTTC.

This sequence joins TRBV11-2 and TRBJ2-3, with D maybe TRBD1 (5 bases). Per the germline V gene, CDR1 is SGHAT and CDR2 is FQNNGV. The V gene lost 3 bases and the J gene lost 3 bases, with 22 bases spanning the gap. The CDR3 covers 18 residues. CDR3 sequence (DNA): TGTGCCAGCAGCTTGGGTCAGGGCGAGAGAGCCCGGACAGATACGCAGTATTTT. Amino acid sequence: CASSLGQGERARTDTQYF.

The CDR3 spells CASSVGDRNTEAFF. The DNA for the CDR3 is TGTGCCAGCAGCGTAGGAGACAGGAACACTGAAGCTTTCTTT. The chain has TRBV9 and TRBJ1-1; perhaps TRBD1 as D (5 bases). Trimming took 0 bases from V and 1 from J, leaving 7 bases between them. CDR1 and CDR2 (germline): SGDLS, YYNGEE. CDR3 length: 14 amino acids.